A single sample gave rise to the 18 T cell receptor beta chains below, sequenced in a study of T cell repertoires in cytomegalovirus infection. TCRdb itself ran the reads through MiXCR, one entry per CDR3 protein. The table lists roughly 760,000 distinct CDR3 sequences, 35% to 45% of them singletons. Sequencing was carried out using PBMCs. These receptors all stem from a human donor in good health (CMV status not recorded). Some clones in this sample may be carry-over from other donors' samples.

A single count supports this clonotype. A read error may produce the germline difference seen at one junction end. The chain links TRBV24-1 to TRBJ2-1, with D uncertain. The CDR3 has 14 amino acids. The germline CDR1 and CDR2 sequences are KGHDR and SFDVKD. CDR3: CATSGPPGYKEQFF. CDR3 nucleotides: TGTGCCACCAGTGGCCCCCCCGGCTACAAGGAGCAGTTCTTC.

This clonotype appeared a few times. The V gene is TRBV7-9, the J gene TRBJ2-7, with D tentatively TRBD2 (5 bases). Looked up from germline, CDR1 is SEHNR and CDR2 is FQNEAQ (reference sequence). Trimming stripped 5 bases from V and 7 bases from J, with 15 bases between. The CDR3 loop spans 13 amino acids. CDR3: CASSVALRGEQYF. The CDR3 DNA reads TGTGCCAGCAGCGTCGCCCTCAGAGGGGAGCAGTACTTC.

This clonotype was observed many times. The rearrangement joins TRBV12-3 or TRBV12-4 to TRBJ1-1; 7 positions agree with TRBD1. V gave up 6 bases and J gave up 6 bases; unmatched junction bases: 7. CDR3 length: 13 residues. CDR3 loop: CASSLGTVAEAFF. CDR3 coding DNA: TGTGCCAGCAGCCTAGGGACAGTCGCTGAAGCTTTCTTT.

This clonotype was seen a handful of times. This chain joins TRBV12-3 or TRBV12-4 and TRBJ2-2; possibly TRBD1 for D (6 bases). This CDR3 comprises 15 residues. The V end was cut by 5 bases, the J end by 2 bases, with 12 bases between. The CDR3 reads CASSTYRDNTGELFF. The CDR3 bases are TGTGCCAGCAGTACATACAGGGATAACACCGGGGAGCTGTTTTTT.

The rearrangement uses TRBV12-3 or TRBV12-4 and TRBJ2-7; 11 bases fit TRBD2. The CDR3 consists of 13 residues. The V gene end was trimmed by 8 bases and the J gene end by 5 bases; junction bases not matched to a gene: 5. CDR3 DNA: TGTGCCAGCGGGACTAGCGGTTTCGACGAGCAGTACTTC. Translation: CASGTSGFDEQYF.

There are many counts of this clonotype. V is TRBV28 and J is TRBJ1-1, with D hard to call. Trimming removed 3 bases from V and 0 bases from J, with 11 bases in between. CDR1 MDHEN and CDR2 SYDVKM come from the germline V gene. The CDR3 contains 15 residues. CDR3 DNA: TGTGCCAGCAGTTTCGGAGTGCTGATGAACACTGAAGCTTTCTTT. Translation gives CASSFGVLMNTEAFF.

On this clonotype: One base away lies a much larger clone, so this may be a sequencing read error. CDR3: CARSPGTSGRVTDTQYF. The CDR3 coding sequence is TGTGCCAGAAGTCCCGGGACTAGCGGGAGAGTTACAGATACGCAGTATTTT. The chain employs TRBV28 and TRBJ2-3; 14 bases fit TRBD2. The CDR3 spans 17 residues. After removal of 9 bases from V and 3 bases from J, the junction contained 11 bases not matched to a gene. Germline CDR1 reads MDHEN; CDR2 reads SYDVKM. The variable domain in full, with the rest retrieved from reference TRBV28 and TRBJ2-3, is DVKVTQSSRYLVKRTGEKVFLECVQDMDHENMFWYRQDPGLGLRLIYFSYDVKMKEKGDIPEGYSVSREKKERFSLILESASTNQTSMYLCARSPGTSGRVTDTQYFGPGTRLTVL.

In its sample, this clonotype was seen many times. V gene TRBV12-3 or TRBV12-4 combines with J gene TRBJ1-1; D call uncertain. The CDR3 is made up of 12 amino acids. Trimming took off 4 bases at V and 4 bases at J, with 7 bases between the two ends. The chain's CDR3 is CASSYTSTEAFF. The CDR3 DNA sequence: TGTGCCAGCAGTTACACAAGCACTGAAGCTTTCTTT.

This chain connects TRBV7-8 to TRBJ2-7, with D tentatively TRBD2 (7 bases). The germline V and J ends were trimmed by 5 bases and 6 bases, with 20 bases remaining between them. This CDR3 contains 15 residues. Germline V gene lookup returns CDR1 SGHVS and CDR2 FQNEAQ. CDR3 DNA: TGTGCCAGCAGCCTCGAGGGGGGGCTCTCCCTCGAGCAGTACTTC. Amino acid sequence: CASSLEGGLSLEQYF.

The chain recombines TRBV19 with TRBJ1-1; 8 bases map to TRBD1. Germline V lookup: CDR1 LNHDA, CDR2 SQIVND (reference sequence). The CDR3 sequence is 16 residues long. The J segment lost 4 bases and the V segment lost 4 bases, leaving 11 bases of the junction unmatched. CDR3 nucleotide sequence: TGTGCCAGTAGTACCTACGGACAGGGTCCGAGCACTGAAGCTTTCTTT. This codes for CASSTYGQGPSTEAFF. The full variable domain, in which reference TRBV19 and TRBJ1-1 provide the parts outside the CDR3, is DGGITQSPKYLFRKEGQNVTLSCEQNLNHDAMYWYRQDPGQGLRLIYYSQIVNDFQKGDIAEGYSVSREKKESFPLTVTSAQKNPTAFYLCASSTYGQGPSTEAFFGQGTRLTVV.

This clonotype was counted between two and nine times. For the CDR3, the DNA is TGTGCCAGCAGCACTACACAGGGTAACGTCGCTGGCAATCAGCCCCAGCATTTT. This codes for CASSTTQGNVAGNQPQHF. The chain carries TRBV11-2 and TRBJ1-5, with D tentatively TRBD1 (6 bases). Germline loops: CDR1 SGHAT, CDR2 FQNNGV. The CDR3 spans 18 residues. Trimming removed 5 bases from V and 2 bases from J, with 22 bases in between.

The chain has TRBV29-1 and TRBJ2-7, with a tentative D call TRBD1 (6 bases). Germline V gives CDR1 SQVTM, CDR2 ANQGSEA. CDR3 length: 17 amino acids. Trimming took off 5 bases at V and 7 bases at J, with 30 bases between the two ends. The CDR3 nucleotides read TGCAGCGTTCTCCGTTCTCAAACTCAGGGGTTTAAAACGGAGCAGTACTTC. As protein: CSVLRSQTQGFKTEQYF.

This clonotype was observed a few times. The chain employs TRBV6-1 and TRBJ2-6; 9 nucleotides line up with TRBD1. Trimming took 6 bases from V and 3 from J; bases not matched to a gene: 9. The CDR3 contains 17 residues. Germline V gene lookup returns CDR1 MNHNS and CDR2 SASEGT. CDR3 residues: CASRADRGKVGANVLTF. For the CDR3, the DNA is TGTGCCAGCAGAGCGGACAGGGGAAAAGTTGGGGCCAACGTCCTGACTTTC.

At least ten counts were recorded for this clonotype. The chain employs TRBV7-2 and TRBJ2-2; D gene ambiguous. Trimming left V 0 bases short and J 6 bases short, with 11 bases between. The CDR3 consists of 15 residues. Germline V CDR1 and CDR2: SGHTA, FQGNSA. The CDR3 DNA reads TGTGCCAGCAGCTTAGCGGTTGGTAACCCCGGGGAGCTGTTTTTT. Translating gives CASSLAVGNPGELFF.

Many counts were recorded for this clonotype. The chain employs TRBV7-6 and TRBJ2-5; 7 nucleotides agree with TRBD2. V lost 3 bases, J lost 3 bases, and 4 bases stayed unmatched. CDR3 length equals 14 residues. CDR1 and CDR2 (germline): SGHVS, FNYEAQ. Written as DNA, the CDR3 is TGTGCCAGCAGCTTGCGACGGGGGGAAGAGACCCAGTACTTC. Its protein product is CASSLRRGEETQYF. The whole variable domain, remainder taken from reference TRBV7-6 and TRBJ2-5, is GAGVSQSPRYKVTKRGQDVALRCDPISGHVSLYWYRQALGQGPEFLTYFNYEAQQDKSGLPNDRFSAERPEGSISTLTIQRTEQRDSAMYRCASSLRRGEETQYFGPGTRLLVL.

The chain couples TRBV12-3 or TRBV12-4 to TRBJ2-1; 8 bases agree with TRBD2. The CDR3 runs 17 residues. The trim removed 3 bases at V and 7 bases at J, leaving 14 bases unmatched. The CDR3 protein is CASSFGTSTSFENEQFF. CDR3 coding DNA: TGTGCCAGCAGTTTCGGGACTAGTACCTCCTTTGAGAATGAGCAGTTCTTC.

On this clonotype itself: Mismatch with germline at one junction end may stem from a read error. The CDR3, as DNA: TGCAGTTCTAGAACATGGAACGGGGAGCTGTTTTTT. This codes for CSSRTWNGELFF. The chain has TRBV20-1 and TRBJ2-2; D is undetermined. This CDR3 has 12 amino acids. Germline V CDR1 and CDR2: DFQATT, SNEGSKA (reference sequence).

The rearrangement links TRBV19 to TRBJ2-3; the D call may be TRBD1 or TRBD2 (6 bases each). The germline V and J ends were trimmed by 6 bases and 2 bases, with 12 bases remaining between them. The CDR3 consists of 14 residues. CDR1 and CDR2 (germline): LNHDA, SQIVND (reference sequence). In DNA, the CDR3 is TGTGCCAGTAGGCCGGGGGCCTCCACAGATACGCAGTATTTT. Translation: CASRPGASTDTQYF.